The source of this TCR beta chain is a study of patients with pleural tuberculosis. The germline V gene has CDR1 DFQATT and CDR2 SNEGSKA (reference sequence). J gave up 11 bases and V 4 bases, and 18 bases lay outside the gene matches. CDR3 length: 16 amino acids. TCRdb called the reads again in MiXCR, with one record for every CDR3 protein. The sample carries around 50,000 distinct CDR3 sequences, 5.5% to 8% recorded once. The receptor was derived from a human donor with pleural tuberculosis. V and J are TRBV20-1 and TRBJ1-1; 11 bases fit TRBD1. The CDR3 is CSATNRDRGKNTFAFF. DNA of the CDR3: TGCAGTGCTACAAACCGGGACAGGGGGAAGAACACTTTCGCTTTCTTT.